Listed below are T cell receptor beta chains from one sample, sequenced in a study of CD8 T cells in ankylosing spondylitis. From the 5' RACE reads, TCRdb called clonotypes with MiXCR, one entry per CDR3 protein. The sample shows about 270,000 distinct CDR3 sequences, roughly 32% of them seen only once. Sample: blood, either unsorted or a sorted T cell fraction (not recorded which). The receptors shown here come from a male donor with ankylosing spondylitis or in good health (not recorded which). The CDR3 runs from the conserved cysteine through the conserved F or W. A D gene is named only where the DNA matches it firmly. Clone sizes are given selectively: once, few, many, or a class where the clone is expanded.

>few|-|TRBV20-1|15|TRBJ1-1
TGCAGTGCTAGAGAGGGTAGGGCCTATGGACCGGAAGCTTTCTTT
CSAREGRAYGPEAFF
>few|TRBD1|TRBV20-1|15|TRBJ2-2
TGCAGTGCCCGAACCGAGGGGGCTGGTGACGGGGAGCTGTTTTTT
CSARTEGAGDGELFF
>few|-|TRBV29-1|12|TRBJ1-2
TGCAGCGCGGCAGGGGACACCTATGGCTACACCTTC
CSAAGDTYGYTF
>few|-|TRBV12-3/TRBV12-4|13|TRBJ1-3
TGTGCCAGCACACAGGATTCTGGAAACACCATATATTTT
CASTQDSGNTIYF
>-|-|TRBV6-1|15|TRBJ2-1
TGTGCCAGCAGTCCTCGGGAGGGGGCTACGGATGAGCAGTTCTTC
CASSPREGATDEQFF
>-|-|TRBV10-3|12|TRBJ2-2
TGTGCCATCAGTGATGTATCTGGGGAGCTGTTTTTT
CAISDVSGELFF
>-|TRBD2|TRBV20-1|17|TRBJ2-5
TGCAGTGCTCTAACACCCGGACTAGCGGGGCCGCAAGAGACCCAGTACTTC
CSALTPGLAGPQETQYF
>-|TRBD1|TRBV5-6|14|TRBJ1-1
TGTGCCAGCAGCTTAGGCAGGGGGGAGACTGAAGCTTTCTTT
CASSLGRGETEAFF
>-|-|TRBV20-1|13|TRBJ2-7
TGCAGTGCTAGAGTGTGGGGGACCTACGAGCAGTACTTC
CSARVWGTYEQYF
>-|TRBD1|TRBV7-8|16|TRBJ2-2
TGTGCCAGCAGCTTAGCAAGAGGGACAGGTTCCGGGGAGCTGTTTTTT
CASSLARGTGSGELFF
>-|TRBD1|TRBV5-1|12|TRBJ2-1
TGCGCCAGCAGCTGGGACAGGGATGAGCAGTTCTTC
CASSWDRDEQFF
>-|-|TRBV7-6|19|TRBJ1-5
TGTGCCAGCAGCTTATTTGCCTACGCGGAGGTGAGAAGCAATCAGCCCCAGCATTTT
CASSLFAYAEVRSNQPQHF
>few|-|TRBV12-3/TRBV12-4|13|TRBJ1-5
TGTGCCAGCAGTACCTATACCCATCAGCCCCAGCATTTT
CASSTYTHQPQHF
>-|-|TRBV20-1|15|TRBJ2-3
TGCAGTGCTAGCCGGGACCCCCGGGGCACAGATACGCAGTATTTT
CSASRDPRGTDTQYF
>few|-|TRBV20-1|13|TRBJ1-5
TGCAGTGCTACTCGGAAGTGGGATCAGCCCCAGCATTTT
CSATRKWDQPQHF
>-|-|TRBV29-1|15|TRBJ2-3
TGCAGCGCCACGGGCGGGCAGGGCTATGCAAGTACGCAGTATTTT
CSATGGQGYASTQYF
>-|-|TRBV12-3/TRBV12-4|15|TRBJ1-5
TGTGCCAGCAGTCCACAGGGAGTTAGCAATCAGCCCCAGCATTTT
CASSPQGVSNQPQHF
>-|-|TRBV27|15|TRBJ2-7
TGTGCCAGCAGTTTACGGCTAGTCACCTCCTACGAGCAGTACTTC
CASSLRLVTSYEQYF
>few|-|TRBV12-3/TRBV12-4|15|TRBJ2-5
TGTGCCAGCAGTTTTTGGCCGCCCGTGTCGGAGACCCAGTACTTC
CASSFWPPVSETQYF
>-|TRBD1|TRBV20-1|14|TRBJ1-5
TGCAGTGCTGTACAGGGGCCGAGCAATCAGCCCCAGCATTTT
CSAVQGPSNQPQHF
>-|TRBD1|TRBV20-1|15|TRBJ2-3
TGCAGTGCTCGACAGGGGGCGCGGAGCACAGATACGCAGTATTTT
CSARQGARSTDTQYF
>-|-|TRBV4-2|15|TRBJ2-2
TGTGCCAGCAGCCATCCGGGACTCGAAACCGGGGAGCTGTTTTTT
CASSHPGLETGELFF
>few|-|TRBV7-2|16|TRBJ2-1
TGTGCCAGCAGCTCCCAACCTAGCGTAAACTACAATGAGCAGTTCTTC
CASSSQPSVNYNEQFF
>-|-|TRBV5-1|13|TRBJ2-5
TGCGCCAGCGGCTTGCCTACGGGGCGGACCCAGTACTTC
CASGLPTGRTQYF
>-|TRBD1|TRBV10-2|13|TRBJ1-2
TGCGCCAGCAGTGAGTCGACGATGGGACAGAAAGTCTTC
CASSESTMGQKVF
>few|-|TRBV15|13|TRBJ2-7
TGTGCCACCAGCAGAGTCGACAGCTACGAGCAGTACTTC
CATSRVDSYEQYF
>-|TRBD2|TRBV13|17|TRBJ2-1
TGTGCCAGCAGCTCGAACTACGGACTAGCCCGCTACAATGAGCAGTTCTTC
CASSSNYGLARYNEQFF
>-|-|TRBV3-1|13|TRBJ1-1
TGTGCCAGCAGCTCTGGGGCCATGCGGGGAGCTTTCTTT
CASSSGAMRGAFF
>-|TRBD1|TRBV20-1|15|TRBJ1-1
TGCAGTGCTAGGGGGGACAGGCGGGGGGTCACTGAAGCTTTCTTT
CSARGDRRGVTEAFF
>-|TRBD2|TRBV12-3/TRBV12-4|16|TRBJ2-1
TGTGCCAGCAGGGATGGACTAGCGGGTTCCTACAATGAGCAGTTCTTC
CASRDGLAGSYNEQFF
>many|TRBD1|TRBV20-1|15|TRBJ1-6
TGCAGTGCTAGAGACGGGGGACAGATTTATTCACCCCTCCACTTT
CSARDGGQIYSPLHF
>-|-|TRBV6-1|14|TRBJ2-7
TGTGCCAGCAGTAGACAGAAAGGGTCCTACGAGCAGTACTTC
CASSRQKGSYEQYF
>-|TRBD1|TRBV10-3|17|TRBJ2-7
TGTGCCATCAGTGAGGGGGTACTACAGGGGAAGAGGGCCGAGCAGTACTTC
CAISEGVLQGKRAEQYF
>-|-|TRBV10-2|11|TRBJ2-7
TGCGCCAGCAGTGATGGGGACGAGCAGTACTTC
CASSDGDEQYF
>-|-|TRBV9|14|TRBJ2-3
TGTGCCAGCAGCCCCCTTTCGTTGGGAGATACGCAGTATTTT
CASSPLSLGDTQYF
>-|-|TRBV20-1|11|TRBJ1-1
TGCAGTGCCTCGAGGGGGGAAAGGGCTTTCTTT
CSASRGERAFF
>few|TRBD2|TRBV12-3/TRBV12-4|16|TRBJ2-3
TGTGCCAGCAGCCCTACTAGCGCGGGACTATTAAATACGCAGTATTTT
CASSPTSAGLLNTQYF
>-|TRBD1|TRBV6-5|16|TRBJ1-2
TGTGCCAGCAGTTACTCGGAGGGGGCCCCTAGCTATGGCTACACCTTC
CASSYSEGAPSYGYTF
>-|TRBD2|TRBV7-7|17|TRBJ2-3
TGTGCCAGCAGCCCGCGGTTAGCGGGGGGGCTTGGTGATACGCAGTATTTT
CASSPRLAGGLGDTQYF
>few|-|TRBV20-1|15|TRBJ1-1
TGCAGTGCTCCAACGCGCCGGCGTCCGAACACTGAAGCTTTCTTT
CSAPTRRRPNTEAFF
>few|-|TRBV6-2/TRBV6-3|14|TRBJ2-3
TGTGCCAGCACCGACGAACAGGGAGCAGATACGCAGTATTTT
CASTDEQGADTQYF
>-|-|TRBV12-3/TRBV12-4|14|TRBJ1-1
TGTGCCAGCAGTGCGAGCGGGGGGGCCACTGAAGCTTTCTTT
CASSASGGATEAFF
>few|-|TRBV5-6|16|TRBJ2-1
TGTGCCAGCAGCGTCCCTAGCGCCCGCTCCTACAATGAGCAGTTCTTC
CASSVPSARSYNEQFF
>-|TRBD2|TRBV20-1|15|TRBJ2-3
TGCAGTGCTAGAGAACTAGCGGGGTCGAGAGATACGCAGTATTTT
CSARELAGSRDTQYF
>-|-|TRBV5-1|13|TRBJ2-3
TGCGCCAGCAGCTTGCTCCCAGAGGATACGCAGTATTTT
CASSLLPEDTQYF
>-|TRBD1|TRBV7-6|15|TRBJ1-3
TGTGCCAGCGGAGGAGGGACAGGGACTGGAAACACCATATATTTT
CASGGGTGTGNTIYF
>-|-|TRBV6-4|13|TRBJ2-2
TGTGCCAGCAGTCCAGGGGTCACCGGGGAGCTGTTTTTT
CASSPGVTGELFF
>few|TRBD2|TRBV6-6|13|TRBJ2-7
TGTGCCAGCGGCCAGCGGGGGAACTACGAGCAGTACTTC
CASGQRGNYEQYF
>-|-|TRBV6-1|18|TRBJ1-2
TGTGCCAGCAGCAAACAAAGAGGGACCGACAGAGATAACTATGGCTACACCTTC
CASSKQRGTDRDNYGYTF
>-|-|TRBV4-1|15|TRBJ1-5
TGCGCCAGCAGCCAATATTCACGGAACGATCAGCCCCAGCATTTT
CASSQYSRNDQPQHF
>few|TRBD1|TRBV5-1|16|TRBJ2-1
TGCGCCAGCAGCTCGACAGGGAATGTCGCCTACAATGAGCAGTTCTTC
CASSSTGNVAYNEQFF
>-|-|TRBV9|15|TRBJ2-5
TGTGCCAGCAGCGTCGGCCTTCTAGAGAGGGAGACCCAGTACTTC
CASSVGLLERETQYF
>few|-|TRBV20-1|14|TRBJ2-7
TGCAGTGCTAGAGAGGAAGGGGCCTCCTACGAGCAGTACTTC
CSAREEGASYEQYF
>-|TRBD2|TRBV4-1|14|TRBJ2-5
TGCGCCAGCAGCCAAGAGGGACTAGCGGAGACCCAGTACTTC
CASSQEGLAETQYF
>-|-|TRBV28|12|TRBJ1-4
TGTGCCAGCAGCACCCTCGGACAATCGCTGTTTTTT
CASSTLGQSLFF